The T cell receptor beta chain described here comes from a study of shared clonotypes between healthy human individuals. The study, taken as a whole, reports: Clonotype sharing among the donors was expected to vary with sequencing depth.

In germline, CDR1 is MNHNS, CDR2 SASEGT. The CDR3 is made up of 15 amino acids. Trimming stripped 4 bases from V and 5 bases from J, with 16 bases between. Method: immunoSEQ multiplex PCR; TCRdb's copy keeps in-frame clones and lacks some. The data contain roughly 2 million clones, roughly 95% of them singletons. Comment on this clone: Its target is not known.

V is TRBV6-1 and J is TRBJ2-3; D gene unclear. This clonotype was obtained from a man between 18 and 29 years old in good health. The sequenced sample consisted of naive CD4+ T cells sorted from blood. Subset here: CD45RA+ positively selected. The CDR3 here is CASSVPRTIGDTQYF. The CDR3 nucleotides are TGTGCCAGCAGTGTTCCACGAACCATCGGAGATACGCAGTATTTT.